Sequencing of this T cell receptor (beta chain) was carried out in a study of monozygotic twins with cystic fibrosis. Study-wide background: Three micrograms of fragmented DNA underwent approximately 15 PCR cycles for library preparation.

In the case of this clone: Its antigen is still unknown.

Losses at the gene ends were 4 bases for V and 6 bases for J; bases not matched to a gene: 8. The CDR3 totals 14 residues. In germline, CDR1 is MRHNA, CDR2 SNTAGT. Study-wide results and caveats: In 13 of 16 pairs, V gene usage was closest to the co-twin's. Low clonality (median about 0.0095) suggested a mostly naive repertoire. Monozygotic CF twin pairs shared significantly more nucleotide-identical clonotypes than unrelated CF individuals did.

The repertoire was sequenced with immunoSEQ multiplex PCR; TCRdb's copy has only in-frame clones and lacks some. The sample has 30,000 or so clones, over 60% seen once. The sample consisted of blood. The clonotype originates from a girl aged 10 to 17 with cystic fibrosis. V and J are TRBV6-4 and TRBJ1-2; 7 bases match TRBD1. CDR3 amino acids: CASSVQGGTDGYTF. DNA for the CDR3: TGTGCCAGCAGTGTGCAGGGGGGCACCGATGGCTACACCTTC.